What follows describes a single T cell receptor beta chain. The CDR3 consists of 15 residues. Germline lookup yields CDR1 ENHRY and CDR2 SYGVKD. V lost 5 bases, J lost 6 bases, and 14 bases lay in between. This record belongs to a study of blood T cell repertoires in COVID-19. Study context: Sites in the United States, Italy and Spain provided acute and convalescent COVID-19 samples. T cells, B-cell-depleted T cells, or PBMCs supplied cDNA or gDNA.

The protocol was immunoSEQ multiplex PCR, while the TCRdb copy is restricted to in-frame clones and leaves out a portion. Here the sample spans 200,000 to 250,000 clones, more than 70% being singletons. This receptor was identified in a woman of 80 years or more with COVID-19, enrolled during active disease. Sequencing was carried out using peripheral blood. J is TRBJ1-6 and V is TRBV10-3; D is unclear. CDR3 amino acids: CAISPEVNGNSPLHF. In nucleotides, the CDR3 is TGTGCCATCAGTCCCGAGGTCAATGGTAATTCACCCCTCCACTTT.